A single sample gave rise to the 27 T cell receptor beta chains below, sequenced in a study of CD8+CD57+ T cells in acquired aplastic anemia. Genomic DNA constituted the template upon which TCR beta VDJ and CDR3 profiling was performed. TCRdb re-called the reads through MiXCR, storing one row per CDR3 protein. The sample comprises around 400,000 distinct CDR3 sequences, about 70% of which are singletons, and under 4.5% rests with the top ten. Sequencing used sorted CD4+, CD8+, or CD8+CD57+ T cells (not recorded which) from PBMCs. These receptor sequences come from a human donor in good health, serving as a control.

As for this clonotype: Likely a read error: the CDR3 ends without its conserved phenylalanine or tryptophan. Because the CDR3's place on the DNA is in doubt, the DNA is left out and the CDR3 is given as listed by TCRdb. The rearrangement uses TRBV7-2 and TRBJ2-3; TRBD2 is taken as the D call from the table, unchecked against the DNA. Germline V lookup: CDR1 SGHTA, CDR2 FQGNSA. The CDR3 has 13 residues if both end residues are counted. The CDR3 region is CASSQDRGGTQST.

A few counts support this clonotype. This sequence joins TRBV24-1 and TRBJ2-3, with D possibly being TRBD1 (5 bases). CDR3 length: 16 amino acids. Trimming stripped 3 bases from V and 0 bases from J, with 12 bases between. Per germline, CDR1 KGHDR and CDR2 SFDVKD. This CDR3 reads CATSDAVRASTDTQYF. In nucleotides, the CDR3 is TGTGCCACCAGTGATGCCGTCAGGGCTAGCACAGATACGCAGTATTTT.

This clonotype was detected many times. J is TRBJ2-5 and V is TRBV15, with 8 bases lining up with TRBD1. The CDR3 is 15 residues long. The germline gives CDR1 LNHNV, CDR2 YYDKDF (reference sequence). V trimming: 0 bases; J trimming: 6 bases; junction bases outside the gene matches: 6. The CDR3 DNA follows: TGTGCCACCAGCAGAGAGCAGGGGGCGCAAAAGACCCAGTACTTC. Translation gives CATSREQGAQKTQYF.

This chain connects TRBV5-1 to TRBJ1-1; D possibly corresponds to TRBD1 (5 bases). Germline CDR1 is SGHRS and CDR2 is YFSETQ. The CDR3 sequence is 13 residues long. Trimming took off 0 bases at V and 11 bases at J, with 14 bases between the two ends. Here the CDR3 DNA reads TGCGCCAGCAGCTTGGCGCAGGGCAGCGAGGCTTTCTTT. The encoded protein is CASSLAQGSEAFF.

V usage is TRBV12-3 or TRBV12-4 and J usage is TRBJ2-2; D is undetermined. The V end was cut by 5 bases, the J end by 3 bases, with 10 bases between. The CDR3 has 14 amino acids. CDR3 loop: CASSTDRDTGELFF. DNA for the CDR3: TGTGCCAGCAGTACGGACCGCGACACCGGGGAGCTGTTTTTT.

The genes are TRBV10-3 and TRBJ1-2; 9 positions agree with TRBD1. Looked up from germline, CDR1 is ENHRY and CDR2 is SYGVKD. V lost 5 bases and J lost 4; bases outside the gene matches: 8. This CDR3 contains 15 residues. The CDR3 nucleotides are TGTGCCATCAGTATGACAGGGGGTGATAGCTATGGCTACACCTTC. This encodes CAISMTGGDSYGYTF.

The CDR3 sequence is CASSPPAIPGNTIYF. The CDR3 coding sequence is TGTGCCAGCAGCCCTCCCGCCATTCCTGGAAACACCATATATTTT. The chain combines TRBV4-2 with TRBJ1-3, with D unresolved. This CDR3 has 15 residues. Per the germline V gene, CDR1 is LGHNA and CDR2 is YNFKEQ. The V end was cut by 4 bases, the J end by 2 bases, with 12 bases between.

Only a few counts were recorded for this clonotype. The J gene is TRBJ2-7, the V gene TRBV27; tentative D call: TRBD1 (5 bases). V dropped 5 bases and J dropped 2 bases, with 10 bases sitting between them. Germline loops: CDR1 MNHEY, CDR2 SMNVEV (reference sequence). This CDR3 is built from 13 residues. The CDR3 reads CASSPDRTYEQYF. Here the CDR3 DNA reads TGTGCCAGCAGTCCCGACAGAACCTACGAGCAGTACTTC.

This clonotype was observed many times. The gene calls are TRBV25-1 and TRBJ1-1, with D possibly matching TRBD1 (6 bases). The CDR3 is made up of 13 amino acids. CDR1 MGHDK and CDR2 SYGVNS come from the germline V gene. The V end was cut by 6 bases, the J end by 6 bases, with 14 bases between. The CDR3 sequence is CASSQTGAAEAFF. The CDR3 nucleotides read TGTGCCAGCAGCCAAACGGGGGCTGCTGAAGCTTTCTTT.

V is TRBV10-1 and J is TRBJ2-7; no firm D call. In germline, CDR1 is WNHNN, CDR2 SYGVQD (reference sequence). This CDR3 contains 13 residues. V was pared by 7 bases and J by 4 bases, with 14 bases between. The CDR3: CASMDPAQYEQYF. As DNA, the CDR3 is TGCGCCAGCATGGACCCTGCACAGTACGAGCAGTACTTC.

This clonotype was observed a few times. A much larger clone lies a single base off, so this may be a read error. The rearrangement links TRBV29-1 to TRBJ1-2, with D hard to call. The CDR3 is 14 residues long. CDR1 SQVTM and CDR2 ANQGSEA come from the germline V gene. CDR3 loop: CGVARRGNSQGYTF. CDR3 DNA: TGCGGCGTTGCCAGACGGGGAAACTCACAGGGCTACACCTTC.

This clonotype has ten or more counts. The chain employs TRBV9 and TRBJ1-1; unclear D gene. The CDR3 has 15 residues. The germline gives CDR1 SGDLS, CDR2 YYNGEE. V lost 0 bases to trimming and J lost 7 bases, with 16 bases between them. CDR3 sequence: CASSVGSGGTHEAFF. The CDR3 bases are TGTGCCAGCAGCGTAGGGTCTGGTGGAACACATGAAGCTTTCTTT.

This chain connects TRBV2 to TRBJ1-5; TRBD1 might be the D (6 bases). This CDR3 is built from 14 residues. From germline, CDR1 is SNHLY and CDR2 FYNNEI. Trimming pared 5 bases from V and 2 bases from J, leaving 10 bases between. The DNA of the CDR3 is TGTGCCAGCAGTAACAGGGTGGGCAATCAGCCCCAGCATTTT. Encoded protein: CASSNRVGNQPQHF.

This clonotype was recorded at least ten times. The chain combines TRBV5-1 with TRBJ2-7, with 7 bases identical to TRBD2. This CDR3 spans 15 amino acids. V was clipped by 3 bases and J by 3 bases; unmatched bases: 9. CDR1 is SGHRS and CDR2 is YFSETQ in the germline V gene. The chain's CDR3 is CASSWGGTSYYEQYF. The CDR3 DNA reads as TGCGCCAGCAGCTGGGGGGGGACCAGCTACTACGAGCAGTACTTC.

The chain joins TRBV24-1 to TRBJ1-1; 11 nucleotides match TRBD1. The CDR3 is 15 residues long. The ends lost 3 bases at V and 4 bases at J; junction bases unmatched: 3. Per the germline V gene, CDR1 is KGHDR and CDR2 is SFDVKD. CDR3 in DNA: TGTGCCACCAGTGATCCAGGGACAGGGGGCACTGAAGCTTTCTTT. Translating it yields CATSDPGTGGTEAFF.

The chain is built from TRBV7-2 and TRBJ2-7; D possibly corresponds to TRBD2 (6 bases). Trimming pared 1 base from V and 6 bases from J, leaving 10 bases between. Germline assignment: CDR1 SGHTA and CDR2 FQGNSA. The CDR3 is made up of 13 amino acids. The CDR3 protein is CASSLGYGGEQYV. CDR3 DNA: TGTGCCAGCAGCTTAGGGTACGGGGGCGAGCAGTACGTC.

The chain employs TRBV7-2 and TRBJ1-5; D is uncertain. The CDR3 has 15 amino acids. Trimming pared 2 bases from V and 10 bases from J, leaving 18 bases between. Germline lookup yields CDR1 SGHTA and CDR2 FQGNSA. Here the CDR3 DNA reads TGTGCCAGCAGCTTAAGTGCAGGACGTAATTCACCCCAGCATTTT. This sequence encodes CASSLSAGRNSPQHF. The complete variable domain, with remaining parts taken from reference TRBV7-2 and TRBJ1-5, reads GAGVSQSPSNKVTEKGKDVELRCDPISGHTALYWYRQSLGQGLEFLIYFQGNSAPDKSGLPSDRFSAERTGGSVSTLTIQRTQQEDSAVYLCASSLSAGRNSPQHFGDGTRLSIL.

This chain links TRBV2 with TRBJ2-3; 13 nucleotides align to TRBD2. CDR1 SNHLY and CDR2 FYNNEI come from the germline V gene. The J segment lost 3 bases and the V segment lost 6 bases, leaving 3 bases of the junction unmatched. CDR3 length: 15 residues. Here the CDR3 DNA reads TGTGCCAGCAGGAGGACTAGCGGGAGAACAGATACGCAGTATTTT. Protein sequence: CASRRTSGRTDTQYF.

This chain uses TRBV20-1 with TRBJ2-7; no reliable D call. Germline CDR1 and CDR2: DFQATT and SNEGSKA (reference sequence). CDR3 size: 14 residues. V lost 4 bases, J lost 5 bases, and 18 bases lay in between. The CDR3 DNA reads TGCAGTGCTACCGGGCAAGTCGGCCCCGACGAGCAGTACTTC. This translates into CSATGQVGPDEQYF.

This clonotype was detected many times. The V gene is TRBV12-5, the J gene TRBJ2-7, with 7 nucleotides matching TRBD2. The germline V gene has CDR1 LGHNT and CDR2 FRNRAP. This CDR3 has 11 amino acids. CDR3 nucleotide sequence: TGTGATCCGGGACTACACTACGAGCAGTACTTC. Its translation: CDPGLHYEQYF.

Turning to this clonotype: The junction differs from germline at one of its ends, possibly a read error. The J gene is TRBJ2-5, the V gene TRBV7-3, with a possible D match to TRBD2 (5 bases). Germline V gene sequence: CDR1 SGHTA, CDR2 FQGTGA. This CDR3 spans 13 amino acids. The CDR3 here is CASSPSGGRTEDF. Here the CDR3 DNA reads TGTGCCAGCAGCCCTAGTGGCGGCAGGACTGAAGACTTC.

Details on this clonotype: Without the conserved terminal phenylalanine or tryptophan, this CDR3 likely stems from a read error. The DNA is left out, because the CDR3 cannot be placed on it with certainty; the CDR3 is given as TCRdb lists it. The chain has TRBV7-2 and TRBJ1-3; TRBD1, the D gene given by the table, was not confirmed from the DNA. The CDR3 totals 13 residues, both ends included. Germline lookup yields CDR1 SGHTA and CDR2 FQGNSA. The CDR3 here is CASSSGTGPYVHY.

This chain links TRBV11-1 with TRBJ2-1; D possibly matches TRBD1 or TRBD2 (6 bases each). The CDR3 loop spans 16 amino acids. Germline V CDR1 and CDR2: SGHAT, FQDESV (reference sequence). V was pared by 5 bases and J by 4 bases, with 18 bases between. Here the CDR3 DNA reads TGTGCCAGCAGCCCGGGTGGAGGGGGTGGTTACAATGAGCAGTTCTTC. Protein: CASSPGGGGGYNEQFF.

The rearrangement uses TRBV20-1 and TRBJ2-5, with TRBD1 matching 8 bases. In germline, CDR1 is DFQATT, CDR2 SNEGSKA (reference sequence). The CDR3 extends over 16 amino acids. V lost 5 bases and J lost 5; bases outside the gene matches: 16. The chain's CDR3 is CSARRGRWETLETQYF. The CDR3 DNA reads as TGCAGTGCTCGCAGGGGGCGATGGGAAACCCTCGAGACCCAGTACTTC.

The sample holds a few counts of this clonotype. It may be a read error: a sequence one base away is much more abundant. The rearrangement uses TRBV10-3 and TRBJ2-5; D perhaps matches TRBD1 (6 bases). Per germline, CDR1 ENHRY and CDR2 SYGVKD. The CDR3 contains 15 residues. Written as DNA, the CDR3 is TGTGCCAGCAGTTACACCAGGACAGAGAGGGAGACCCAGTACTTC. Its protein is CASSYTRTERETQYF.

This rearrangement joins TRBV20-1 to TRBJ2-1; D not resolved. The CDR3 length is 13 residues. Trimming shortened V by 6 bases and J by 10 bases, and 19 bases separated the two germline ends. The V gene's germline CDR1 is DFQATT and CDR2 SNEGSKA (reference sequence). The CDR3 spells CSAKNERFREQFF. The CDR3 DNA is TGCAGTGCCAAAAATGAGCGCTTCCGAGAGCAGTTCTTC.

The V call is TRBV7-9, the J call TRBJ1-4, with 10 bases that match TRBD1. V lost 7 bases to trimming and J lost 7 bases; unmatched junction nucleotides: 15. Germline V gene sequence: CDR1 SEHNR, CDR2 FQNEAQ (reference sequence). The CDR3 is 17 residues long. The CDR3, as DNA: TGTGCCAGCACCCGCGTCCCGGGACAGGGGACGGGTGAAAAACTGTTTTTT. It is translated as CASTRVPGQGTGEKLFF.